This is a list of T cell receptor beta chains from one sample in a study of PD-L1 blockade in urothelial cancer. TCRdb's copy holds only in-frame clones and misses some; the assay was immunoSEQ multiplex PCR. The sample lists under 50,000 clones, 82% occurring once. Sequencing was performed on PBMCs, taken around atezolizumab (anti-PD-L1) treatment. Receptor source: a man between 50 and 59 years old with urothelial cancer. CDR3s include the opening cysteine and the closing phenylalanine or tryptophan. The D gene is left open where the match is weak. Clone size is shown for a subset of rows, as once, few, many or a class of expanded clone.

clone_size d_call j_call v_call cdr3_aa cdr3_nt
NA TRBD1 TRBJ1-1 TRBV7-8 CASSLAGQGMNTEAFF TGTGCCAGCAGCTTAGCCGGACAGGGAATGAACACTGAAGCTTTCTTT
NA NA TRBJ2-4 TRBV27 CASSLVAGSVDIQYF TGTGCCAGCAGTTTAGTTGCAGGGTCGGTAGACATTCAGTACTTC
NA NA TRBJ1-2 TRBV25-1 CASSEAGNYGYTF TGTGCCAGCAGTGAAGCCGGGAACTATGGCTACACCTTC
NA NA TRBJ1-1 TRBV5-4 CASSSLGGEGNTEAFF TGTGCCAGCAGCTCTCTCGGGGGTGAGGGGAACACTGAAGCTTTCTTT
NA NA TRBJ1-2 TRBV18 CASSPNQGTSANYGYTF TGTGCCAGCTCACCGAATCAGGGAACCTCCGCGAACTATGGCTACACCTTC
NA NA TRBJ2-6 TRBV18 CASSPEAGANVLTF TGTGCCAGCTCACCAGAGGCTGGGGCCAACGTCCTGACTTTC
NA TRBD1 TRBJ2-5 TRBV7-9 CASREGGEETQYF TGTGCCAGCAGGGAAGGGGGCGAGGAGACCCAGTACTTC
NA NA TRBJ2-3 TRBV7-3 CASSLTPSSGTDTQYF TGTGCCAGCAGCTTAACCCCATCTTCGGGCACAGATACGCAGTATTTT
NA TRBD2 TRBJ2-3 TRBV7-6 CASSPRTSGSTDTQYF TGTGCCAGCAGCCCCCGGACTAGCGGGAGCACAGATACGCAGTATTTT
few NA TRBJ1-2 TRBV29-1 CSSLEGGGYGYTF TGCAGCTCATTAGAGGGTGGAGGCTATGGCTACACCTTC
NA NA TRBJ2-7 TRBV10-1 CASSESGGYEQYF TGCGCCAGCAGTGAGTCGGGGGGCTACGAGCAGTACTTC
NA NA TRBJ1-5 TRBV11-2 CASSYTGQQPQHF TGTGCCAGCAGTTATACAGGTCAGCAGCCCCAGCATTTT
NA TRBD1 TRBJ1-1 TRBV19 CASRGNRGNTEAFF TGTGCCAGTAGGGGGAACAGGGGGAACACTGAAGCTTTCTTT
NA TRBD1 TRBJ2-5 TRBV5-8 CASSPRTGGFQETQYF TGTGCCAGCAGCCCAAGGACAGGGGGTTTCCAAGAGACCCAGTACTTC
few TRBD1 TRBJ2-7 TRBV27 CASSHSTGNSIYEQYF TGTGCCAGCAGTCACTCGACAGGGAATTCAATCTACGAGCAGTACTTC